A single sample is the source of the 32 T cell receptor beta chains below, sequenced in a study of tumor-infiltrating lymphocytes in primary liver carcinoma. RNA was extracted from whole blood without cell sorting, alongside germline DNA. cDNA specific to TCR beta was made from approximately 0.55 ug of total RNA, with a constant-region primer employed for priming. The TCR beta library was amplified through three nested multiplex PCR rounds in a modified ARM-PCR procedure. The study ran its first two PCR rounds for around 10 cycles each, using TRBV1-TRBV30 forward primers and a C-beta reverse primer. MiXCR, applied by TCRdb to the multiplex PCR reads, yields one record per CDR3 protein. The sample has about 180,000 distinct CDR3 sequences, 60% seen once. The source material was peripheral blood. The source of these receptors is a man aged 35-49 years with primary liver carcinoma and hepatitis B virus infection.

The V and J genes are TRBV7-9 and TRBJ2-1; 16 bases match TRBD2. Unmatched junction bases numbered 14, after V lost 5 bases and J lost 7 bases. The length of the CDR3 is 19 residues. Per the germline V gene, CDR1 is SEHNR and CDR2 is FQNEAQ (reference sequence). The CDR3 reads CASSTMGLAGGPVLNEQFF. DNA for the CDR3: TGTGCCAGCAGCACGATGGGACTAGCGGGAGGGCCGGTGTTGAATGAGCAGTTCTTC.

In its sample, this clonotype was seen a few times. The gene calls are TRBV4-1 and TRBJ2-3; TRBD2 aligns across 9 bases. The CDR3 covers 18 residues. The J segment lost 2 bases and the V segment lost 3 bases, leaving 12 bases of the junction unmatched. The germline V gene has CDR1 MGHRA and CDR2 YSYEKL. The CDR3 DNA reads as TGCGCCAGCAGCCACACCCTAAGCGGCGGGAGGGCCACAGATACGCAGTATTTT. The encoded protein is CASSHTLSGGRATDTQYF.

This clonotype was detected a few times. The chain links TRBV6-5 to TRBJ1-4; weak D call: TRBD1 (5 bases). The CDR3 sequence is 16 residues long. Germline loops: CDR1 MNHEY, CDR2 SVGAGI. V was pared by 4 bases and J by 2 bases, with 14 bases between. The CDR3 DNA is TGTGCCAGCAGTTCTACACGGGGCCTTACTAATGAAAAACTGTTTTTT. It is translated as CASSSTRGLTNEKLFF.

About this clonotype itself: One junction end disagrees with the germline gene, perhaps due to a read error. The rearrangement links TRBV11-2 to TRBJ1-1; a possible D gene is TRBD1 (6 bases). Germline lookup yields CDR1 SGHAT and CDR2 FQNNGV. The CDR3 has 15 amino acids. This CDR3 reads CACSLGQIMNTEAFF. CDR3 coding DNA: TGTGCCTGCAGCTTAGGACAGATCATGAACACTGAAGCTTTCTTT.

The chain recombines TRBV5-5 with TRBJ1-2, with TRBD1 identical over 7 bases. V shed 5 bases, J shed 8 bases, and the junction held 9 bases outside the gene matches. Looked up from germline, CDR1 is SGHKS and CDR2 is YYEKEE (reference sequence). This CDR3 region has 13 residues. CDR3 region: CASSPGTAFGYTF. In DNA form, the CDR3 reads TGTGCCAGCAGTCCCGGGACAGCTTTCGGCTACACCTTC.

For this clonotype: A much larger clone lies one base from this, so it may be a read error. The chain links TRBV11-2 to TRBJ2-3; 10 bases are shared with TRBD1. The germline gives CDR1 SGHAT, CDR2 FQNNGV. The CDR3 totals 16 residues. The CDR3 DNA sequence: TGTGCCAGAAGCTTAGACCGGGACAGGGGATGGAATACGCAGTATTTT. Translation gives CARSLDRDRGWNTQYF.

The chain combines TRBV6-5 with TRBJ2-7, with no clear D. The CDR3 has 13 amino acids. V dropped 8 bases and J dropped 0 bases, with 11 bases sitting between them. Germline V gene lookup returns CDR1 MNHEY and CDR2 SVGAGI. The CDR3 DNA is TGTGCCAGCTGGTCCCTGAGCTCCTACGAGCAGTACTTC. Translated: CASWSLSSYEQYF.

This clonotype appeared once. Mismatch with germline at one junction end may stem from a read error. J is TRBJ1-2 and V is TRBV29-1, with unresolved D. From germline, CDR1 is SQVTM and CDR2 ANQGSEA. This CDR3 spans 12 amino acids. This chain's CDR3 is CSVWDISDRHTF. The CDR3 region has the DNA TGCAGCGTGTGGGATATCTCCGATCGCCACACCTTT.

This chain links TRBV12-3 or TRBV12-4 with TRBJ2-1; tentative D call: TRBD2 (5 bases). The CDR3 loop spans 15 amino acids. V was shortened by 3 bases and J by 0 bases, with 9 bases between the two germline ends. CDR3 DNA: TGTGCCAGCAGTTTCGTAGGGAGCTCCTACAATGAGCAGTTCTTC. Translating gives CASSFVGSSYNEQFF.

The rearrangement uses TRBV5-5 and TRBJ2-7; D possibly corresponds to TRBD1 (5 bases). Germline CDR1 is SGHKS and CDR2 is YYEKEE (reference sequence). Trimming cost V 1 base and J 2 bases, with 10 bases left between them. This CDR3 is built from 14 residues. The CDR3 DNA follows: TGTGCCAGCAGCTTGCGGCAGGGCACCTACGAGCAGTACTTC. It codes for CASSLRQGTYEQYF.

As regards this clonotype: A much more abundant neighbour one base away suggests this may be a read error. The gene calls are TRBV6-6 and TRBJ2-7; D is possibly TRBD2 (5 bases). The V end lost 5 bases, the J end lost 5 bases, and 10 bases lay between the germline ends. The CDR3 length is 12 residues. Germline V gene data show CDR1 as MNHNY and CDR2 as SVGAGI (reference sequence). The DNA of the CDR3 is TGTGCCAGCAGTCCCGGGATCGACGAGCAGTACTTC. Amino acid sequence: CASSPGIDEQYF.

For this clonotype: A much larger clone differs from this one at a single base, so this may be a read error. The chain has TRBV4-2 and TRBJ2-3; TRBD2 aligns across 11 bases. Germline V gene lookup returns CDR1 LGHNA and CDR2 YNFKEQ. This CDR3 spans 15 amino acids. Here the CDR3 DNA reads TGTGCCAGCAGCGAGACTAGCGGGGCCGGAGATATGCAGTATTTT. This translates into CASSETSGAGDMQYF.

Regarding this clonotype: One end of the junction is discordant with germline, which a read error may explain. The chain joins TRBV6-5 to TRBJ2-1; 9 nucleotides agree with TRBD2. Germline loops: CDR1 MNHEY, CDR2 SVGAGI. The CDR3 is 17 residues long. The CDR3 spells CASSPLAPGLALVEQLF. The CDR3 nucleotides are TGTGCCAGCAGTCCCCTGGCCCCGGGACTAGCATTGGTTGAGCAGCTCTTC.

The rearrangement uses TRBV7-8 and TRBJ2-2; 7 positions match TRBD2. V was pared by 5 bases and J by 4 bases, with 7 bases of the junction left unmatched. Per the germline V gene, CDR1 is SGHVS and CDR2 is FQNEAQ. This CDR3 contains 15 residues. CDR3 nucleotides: TGTGCCAGCAGCCGCCCTAGCGGTCGCACCGGGGAGCTGTTTTTT. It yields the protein CASSRPSGRTGELFF.

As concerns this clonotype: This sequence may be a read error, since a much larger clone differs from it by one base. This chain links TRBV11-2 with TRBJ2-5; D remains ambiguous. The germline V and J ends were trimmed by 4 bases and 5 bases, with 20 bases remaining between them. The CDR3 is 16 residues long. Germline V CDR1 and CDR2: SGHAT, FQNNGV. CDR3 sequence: CASSSSYGLPRETQYF. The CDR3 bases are TGTGCCAGCAGCTCTTCTTACGGGCTTCCGAGGGAGACCCAGTACTTC.

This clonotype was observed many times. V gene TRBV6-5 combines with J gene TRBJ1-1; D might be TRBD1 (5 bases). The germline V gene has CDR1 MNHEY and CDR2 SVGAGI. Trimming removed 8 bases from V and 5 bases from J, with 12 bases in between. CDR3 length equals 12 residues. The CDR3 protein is CASGDPGTEAFF. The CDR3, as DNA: TGTGCCAGCGGGGACCCCGGGACTGAAGCTTTCTTT.

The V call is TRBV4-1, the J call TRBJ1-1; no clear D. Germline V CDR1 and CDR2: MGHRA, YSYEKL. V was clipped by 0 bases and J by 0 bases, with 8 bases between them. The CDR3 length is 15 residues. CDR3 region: CASSQDRAVNTEAFF. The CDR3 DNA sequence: TGCGCCAGCAGCCAAGATCGGGCGGTGAACACTGAAGCTTTCTTT.

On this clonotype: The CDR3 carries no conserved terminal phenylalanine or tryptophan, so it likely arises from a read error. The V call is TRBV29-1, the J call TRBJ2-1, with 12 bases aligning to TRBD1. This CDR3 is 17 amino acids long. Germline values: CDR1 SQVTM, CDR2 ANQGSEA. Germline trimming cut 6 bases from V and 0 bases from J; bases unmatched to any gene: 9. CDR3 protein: CSVVGQGASSSYNEQFL. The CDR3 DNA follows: TGCAGCGTCGTGGGACAGGGGGCCTCTAGCTCCTACAATGAGCAGTTCTTA.

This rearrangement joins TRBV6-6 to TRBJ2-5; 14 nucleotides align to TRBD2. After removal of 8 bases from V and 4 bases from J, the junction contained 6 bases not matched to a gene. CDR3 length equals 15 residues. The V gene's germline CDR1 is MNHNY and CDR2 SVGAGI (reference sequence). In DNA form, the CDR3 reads TGTGCCAGCTGTTCTGGGACTAGCGGGAGAGAGACCCAGTACTTC. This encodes CASCSGTSGRETQYF.

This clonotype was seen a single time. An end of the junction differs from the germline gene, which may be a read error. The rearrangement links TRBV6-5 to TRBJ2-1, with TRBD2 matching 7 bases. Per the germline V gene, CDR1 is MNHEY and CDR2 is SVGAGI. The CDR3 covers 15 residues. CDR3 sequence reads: CASSSSGDSNNEQSF. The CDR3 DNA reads TGTGCCAGCAGCTCCAGCGGGGACTCCAACAATGAGCAGTCCTTC.

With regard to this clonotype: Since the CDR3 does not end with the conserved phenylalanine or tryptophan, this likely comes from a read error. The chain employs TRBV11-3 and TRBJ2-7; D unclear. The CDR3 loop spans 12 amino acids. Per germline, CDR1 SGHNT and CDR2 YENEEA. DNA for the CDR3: TGTACCAGCAGCTTAGTTCCAGGCGAGCAGTACTAC. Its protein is CTSSLVPGEQYY.

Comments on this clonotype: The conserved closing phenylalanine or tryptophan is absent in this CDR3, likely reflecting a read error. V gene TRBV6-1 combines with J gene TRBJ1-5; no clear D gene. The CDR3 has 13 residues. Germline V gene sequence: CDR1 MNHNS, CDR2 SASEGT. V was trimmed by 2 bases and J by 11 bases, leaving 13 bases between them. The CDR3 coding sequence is TGTGCCAGCAGTGAATGGGTCACTGGGGCCCAGCATCTT. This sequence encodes CASSEWVTGAQHL.

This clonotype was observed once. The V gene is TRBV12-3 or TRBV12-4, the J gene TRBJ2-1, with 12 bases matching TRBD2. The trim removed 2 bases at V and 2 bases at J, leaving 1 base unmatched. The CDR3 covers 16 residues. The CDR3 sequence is CASSLRTSGTYNEQFF. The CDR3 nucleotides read TGTGCCAGCAGTTTAAGGACTAGCGGGACCTACAATGAGCAGTTCTTC.

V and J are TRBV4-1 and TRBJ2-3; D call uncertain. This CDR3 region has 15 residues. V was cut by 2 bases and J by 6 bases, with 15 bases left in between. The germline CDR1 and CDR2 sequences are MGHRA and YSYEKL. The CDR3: CASSQPGPVSDTQYF. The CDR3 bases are TGCGCCAGCAGCCAACCGGGTCCGGTTTCGGATACGCAGTATTTT.

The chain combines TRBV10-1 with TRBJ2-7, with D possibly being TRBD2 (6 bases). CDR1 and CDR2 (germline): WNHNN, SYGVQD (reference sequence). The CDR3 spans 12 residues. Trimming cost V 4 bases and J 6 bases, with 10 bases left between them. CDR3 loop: CASSAVGGEQYF. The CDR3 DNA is TGCGCCAGCAGTGCCGTGGGGGGCGAGCAGTACTTC.

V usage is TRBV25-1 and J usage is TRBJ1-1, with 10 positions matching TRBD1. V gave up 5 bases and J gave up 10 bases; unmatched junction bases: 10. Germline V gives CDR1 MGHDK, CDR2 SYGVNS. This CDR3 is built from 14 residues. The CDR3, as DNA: TGTGCCAGCAGTTACCTACTTGGACAGGGGGGAGCTTTCTTT. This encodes CASSYLLGQGGAFF. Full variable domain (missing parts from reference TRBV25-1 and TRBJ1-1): EADIYQTPRYLVIGTGKKITLECSQTMGHDKMYWYQQDPGMELHLIHYSYGVNSTEKGDLSSESTVSRIRTEHFPLTLESARPSHTSQYLCASSYLLGQGGAFFGQGTRLTVV.

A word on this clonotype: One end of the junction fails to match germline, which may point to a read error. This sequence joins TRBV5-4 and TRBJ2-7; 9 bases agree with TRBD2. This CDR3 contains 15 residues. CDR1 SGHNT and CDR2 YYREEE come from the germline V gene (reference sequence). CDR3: CASNLNSGSNYEQYF. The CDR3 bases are TGTGCCAGCAACTTGAATAGCGGGAGCAACTACGAGCAGTACTTC.

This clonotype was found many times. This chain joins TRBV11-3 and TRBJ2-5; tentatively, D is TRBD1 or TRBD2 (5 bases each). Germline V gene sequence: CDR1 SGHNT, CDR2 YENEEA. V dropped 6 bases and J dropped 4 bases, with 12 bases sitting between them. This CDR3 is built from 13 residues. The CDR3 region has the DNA TGTGCCAGCAGTTCCGGGGACCCAGAGACCCAGTACTTC. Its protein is CASSSGDPETQYF. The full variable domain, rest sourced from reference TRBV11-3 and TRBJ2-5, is EAGVVQSPRYKIIEKKQPVAFWCNPISGHNTLYWYLQNLGQGPELLIRYENEEAVDDSQLPKDRFSAERLKGVDSTLKIQPAELGDSAVYLCASSSGDPETQYFGPGTRLLVL.

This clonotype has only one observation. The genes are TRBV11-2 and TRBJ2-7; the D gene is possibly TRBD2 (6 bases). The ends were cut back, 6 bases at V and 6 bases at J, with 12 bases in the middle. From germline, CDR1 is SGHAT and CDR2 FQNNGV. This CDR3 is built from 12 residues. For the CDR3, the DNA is TGTGCCAGCAGTTCATGGAGGGGCGAGCAGTACTTC. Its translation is CASSSWRGEQYF.

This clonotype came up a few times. The CDR3 DNA follows: TGTGCCAGCAGTTACTCGAACGAGGGGGCGGTCTACGAGCAGTACTTC. As protein: CASSYSNEGAVYEQYF. This chain joins TRBV6-8 and TRBJ2-7; TRBD1 agrees at 7 bases. The CDR3 is made up of 16 amino acids. The V gene's germline CDR1 is MNHGY and CDR2 SAAAGT. With 0 bases clipped from V and 3 bases from J, the junction kept 8 bases outside the gene matches.

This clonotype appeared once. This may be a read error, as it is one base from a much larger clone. CDR3 loop: CSVGVTSTDEKLFF. Written as DNA, the CDR3 is TGCAGCGTTGGAGTGACCTCTACTGATGAAAAACTGTTTTTT. The chain joins TRBV29-1 to TRBJ1-4; D is ambiguous. CDR3 length equals 14 residues. The germline gives CDR1 SQVTM, CDR2 ANQGSEA. Trimming pared 4 bases from V and 6 bases from J, leaving 15 bases between. Full variable domain (missing parts from reference TRBV29-1 and TRBJ1-4): SAVISQKPSRDICQRGTSLTIQCQVDSQVTMMFWYRQQPGQSLTLIATANQGSEATYESGFVIDKFPISRPNLTFSTLTVSNMSPEDSSIYLCSVGVTSTDEKLFFGSGTQLSVL.

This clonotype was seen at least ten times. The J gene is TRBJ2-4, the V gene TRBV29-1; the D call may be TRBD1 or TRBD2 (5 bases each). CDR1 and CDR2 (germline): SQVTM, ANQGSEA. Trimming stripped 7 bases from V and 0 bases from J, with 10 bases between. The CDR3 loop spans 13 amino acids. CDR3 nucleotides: TGCAGCGCCCTCGGGACAGCCAAAAACATTCAGTACTTC. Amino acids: CSALGTAKNIQYF.